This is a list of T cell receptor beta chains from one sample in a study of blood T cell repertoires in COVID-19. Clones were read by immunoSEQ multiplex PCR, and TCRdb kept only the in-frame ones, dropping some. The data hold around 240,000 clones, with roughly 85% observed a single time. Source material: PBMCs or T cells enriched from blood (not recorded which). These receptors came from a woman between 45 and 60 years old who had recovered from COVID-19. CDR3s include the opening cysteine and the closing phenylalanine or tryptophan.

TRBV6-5	CASSLLVLVGELFF
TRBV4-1	CASSQEWDGRSPLHF
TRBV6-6	CASNFTPRDLYEQYF
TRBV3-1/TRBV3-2	CASSQDRPTGNTQYF
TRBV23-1	CASSLILQGIATSSYNEQFF
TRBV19	CASSRFGGGTGNTGELFF
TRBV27	CASSYSWGAETYEQYF
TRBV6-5	CASIAGASNEQFF
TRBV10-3	CAISEAPGGNYNQPQHF
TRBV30	CAWSGQGYEQYF
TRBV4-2	CASSHAQGASVETQYF
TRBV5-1	CASSPGGYTGELFF
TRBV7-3	CASSLGATRGETQYF
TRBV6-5	CASSTQGASQPQHF
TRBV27	CASSLYGGRNQPQHF
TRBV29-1	CSALRTGTYGQYF
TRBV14	CASSQDAGREAYEQYF
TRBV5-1	CASSLAFGSGQPQHF
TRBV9	CASSGPGGALNSPLHF
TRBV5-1	CAGSKSGREAKNIQYF
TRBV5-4	CASSFSTGWEEKLFF
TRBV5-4	CASSLRTGGSYEQYF
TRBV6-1	CASSEWRGSGSSGANVLTF
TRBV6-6	CASRTSGTNEQFF
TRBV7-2	CASRLEGTIGNTEAFF
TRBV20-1	CSASGGVADSYEQYF
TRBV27	CASRSLLTVNTEAFF
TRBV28	CATITRGGNQKGLNYGYTF